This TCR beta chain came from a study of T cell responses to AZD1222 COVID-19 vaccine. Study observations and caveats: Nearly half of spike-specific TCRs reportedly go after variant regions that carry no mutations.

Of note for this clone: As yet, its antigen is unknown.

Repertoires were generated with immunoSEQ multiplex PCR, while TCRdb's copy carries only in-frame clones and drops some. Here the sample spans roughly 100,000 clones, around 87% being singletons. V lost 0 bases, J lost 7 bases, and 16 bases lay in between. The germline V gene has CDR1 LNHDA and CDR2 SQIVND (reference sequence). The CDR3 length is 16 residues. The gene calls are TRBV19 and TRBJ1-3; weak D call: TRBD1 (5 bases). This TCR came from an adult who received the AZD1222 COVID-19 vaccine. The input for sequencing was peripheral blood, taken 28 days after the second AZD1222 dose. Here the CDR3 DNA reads TGTGCCAGTAGTATAGATCTCGGGGCTGTCGGGAACACCATATATTTT. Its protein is CASSIDLGAVGNTIYF.